This entry lists 18 T cell receptor beta chains sequenced from one sample in a study of blood T cell repertoires in COVID-19. Produced via immunoSEQ multiplex PCR; TCRdb's table is partial and in-frame only. Found here are tens of thousands of clones, 80% to 85% of them singletons; the top ten hold about 9%. The sample consisted of peripheral blood. The receptor set was obtained from a human donor in a cohort sampled during active COVID-19.

This chain joins TRBV9 and TRBJ1-2; TRBD1 matches at 7 bases. The CDR3 is made up of 16 amino acids. V shed 0 bases, J shed 7 bases, and the junction held 12 bases outside the gene matches. The germline gives CDR1 SGDLS, CDR2 YYNGEE. This CDR3 is CASSVGSRQGRVGYTF. In DNA, the CDR3 is TGTGCCAGCAGCGTAGGAAGTCGACAGGGAAGGGTTGGCTACACCTTC.

The chain employs TRBV9 and TRBJ2-3; D is possibly TRBD2 (5 bases). V was clipped by 4 bases and J by 0 bases, with 15 bases between them. CDR1 SGDLS and CDR2 YYNGEE come from the germline V gene. The CDR3 is 16 amino acids. This CDR3 is CASSTGNAPSTDTQYF. The CDR3 nucleotides read TGTGCCAGCAGCACCGGGAACGCTCCTAGCACAGATACGCAGTATTTT. The variable domain in full, completed from reference TRBV9 and TRBJ2-3, reads DSGVTQTPKHLITATGQRVTLRCSPRSGDLSVYWYQQSLDQGLQFLIQYYNGEERAKGNILERFSAQQFPDLHSELNLSSLELGDSALYFCASSTGNAPSTDTQYFGPGTRLTVL.

J is TRBJ2-5 and V is TRBV5-1; the match to TRBD1 covers 7 bases. The length of the CDR3 is 14 residues. Germline V gene sequence: CDR1 SGHRS, CDR2 YFSETQ. With 0 bases clipped from V and 5 bases from J, the junction kept 4 bases outside the gene matches. The CDR3 DNA reads as TGCGCCAGCAGCTTGGGACAGGGCATGGAGACCCAGTACTTC. Amino acid sequence: CASSLGQGMETQYF.

The CDR3, as DNA: TGTGCCAGTCAGGGGCAGACTAACTATGGCTACACCTTC. It encodes CASQGQTNYGYTF. The V and J genes are TRBV12-3 or TRBV12-4 and TRBJ1-2, with a weak D call TRBD1 (6 bases). The CDR3 contains 13 residues. Trimming shortened V by 9 bases and J by 0 bases, and 11 bases separated the two germline ends.

The genes are TRBV5-1 and TRBJ1-6; 9 bases line up with TRBD1. V shed 4 bases, J shed 5 bases, and the junction held 4 bases outside the gene matches. Germline CDR1 reads SGHRS; CDR2 reads YFSETQ. This CDR3 has 15 residues. CDR3 nucleotides: TGCGCCAGCAGCCGTTGGACAGGGGATAATTCACCCCTCCACTTT. It encodes CASSRWTGDNSPLHF.

A single count supports this clone. The chain employs TRBV7-2 and TRBJ2-7, with unresolved D. Deletions cut 2 bases from V and 7 bases from J, with 6 bases between. Germline assignment: CDR1 SGHTA and CDR2 FQGNSA. The CDR3 length is 11 residues. CDR3 amino acids: CASSLNREQYF. Here the CDR3 DNA reads TGTGCCAGCAGCTTAAACAGAGAGCAGTACTTC.

The J gene is TRBJ1-2, the V gene TRBV7-2; 7 bases align to TRBD1. The CDR3 extends over 13 amino acids. CDR1 is SGHTA, CDR2 FQGNSA, per germline. J lost 8 bases, V lost 1 base, and 4 bases had no gene match. CDR3 coding DNA: TGTGCCAGCAGCTTAGGTGACAGGGAGGGCTACACCTTC. Encoded protein: CASSLGDREGYTF. Full variable domain (outside the CDR3, taken from reference TRBV7-2 and TRBJ1-2): GAGVSQSPSNKVTEKGKDVELRCDPISGHTALYWYRQSLGQGLEFLIYFQGNSAPDKSGLPSDRFSAERTGGSVSTLTIQRTQQEDSAVYLCASSLGDREGYTFGSGTRLTVV.

This chain joins TRBV27 and TRBJ2-3; 11 bases agree with TRBD2. V gave up 3 bases and J gave up 1 base; unmatched junction bases: 3. The CDR3 covers 16 residues. CDR1 is MNHEY and CDR2 is SMNVEV in the germline V gene (reference sequence). The CDR3 sequence: CASSFLGLAGTDTQYF. DNA for the CDR3: TGTGCCAGCAGTTTTTTGGGACTAGCGGGCACAGATACGCAGTATTTT.

This clone has only a few counts. The chain links TRBV19 to TRBJ2-1, with D possibly matching TRBD2 (6 bases). The germline V gene has CDR1 LNHDA and CDR2 SQIVND (reference sequence). V lost 6 bases and J 2 bases, leaving 17 bases between the germline ends. The CDR3 covers 16 residues. CDR3 amino acids: CASRISGTETYNEQFF. In nucleotides, the CDR3 is TGTGCCAGTAGAATTTCCGGGACTGAGACCTACAATGAGCAGTTCTTC.

V gene TRBV15 combines with J gene TRBJ1-1; TRBD1 aligns across 9 bases. The CDR3 length is 19 residues. The V gene end was trimmed by 0 bases and the J gene end by 1 base; junction bases not matched to a gene: 12. Per germline, CDR1 LNHNV and CDR2 YYDKDF (reference sequence). In nucleotides, the CDR3 is TGTGCCACCAGCAGAGATGGTGTTGGGACAGGGATAAGGAACACTGAAGCTTTCTTT. Translation: CATSRDGVGTGIRNTEAFF.

This rearrangement joins TRBV5-1 to TRBJ2-5; D perhaps matches TRBD2 (5 bases). Trimming cost V 6 bases and J 3 bases, with 15 bases left between them. Per germline, CDR1 SGHRS and CDR2 YFSETQ. The CDR3 is made up of 14 amino acids. The CDR3 DNA reads TGCGCCAGCACCGATTCCACGGGGAAAGAGACCCAGTACTTC. It is translated as CASTDSTGKETQYF.

V gene TRBV7-9 combines with J gene TRBJ2-3; D may be TRBD1 (6 bases). V lost 1 base to trimming and J lost 6 bases, with 14 bases between them. The V gene's germline CDR1 is SEHNR and CDR2 FQNEAQ (reference sequence). This CDR3 region has 15 residues. CDR3 DNA: TGTGCCAGCAGCTTAGAATCAGGGGCTCGGGATACGCAGTATTTT. It codes for CASSLESGARDTQYF.

The chain has TRBV7-2 and TRBJ2-1; a possible D gene is TRBD1 (6 bases). Germline CDR1 reads SGHTA; CDR2 reads FQGNSA. Trimming stripped 1 base from V and 0 bases from J, with 10 bases between. The CDR3 consists of 16 residues. The CDR3 protein is CASSLGGGGSYNEQFF. CDR3 bases: TGTGCCAGCAGCTTAGGAGGGGGTGGCTCCTACAATGAGCAGTTCTTC.

This clone was detected once. CDR3 bases: TGTGCCAGCAGCTTTCAGGGTCGCAATCAGCCCCAGCATTTT. It specifies CASSFQGRNQPQHF. The rearrangement uses TRBV5-6 and TRBJ1-5, with D tentatively TRBD1 (5 bases). Germline CDR1 is SGHDT and CDR2 is YYEEEE. V was clipped by 2 bases and J by 2 bases, with 8 bases between them. CDR3 length: 14 amino acids.

V and J are TRBV6-2 or TRBV6-3 and TRBJ2-1, with 14 bases lining up with TRBD2. Germline loops: CDR1 MNHEY, CDR2 SVGEGT. J gave up 6 bases and V 2 bases, and 0 bases lay outside the gene matches. The CDR3 runs 15 residues. The DNA of the CDR3 is TGTGCCAGCAGTTACGGACTAGCGGGGGGCAATGAGCAGTTCTTC. Translated: CASSYGLAGGNEQFF.

The chain links TRBV30 to TRBJ2-7, with 8 bases fitting TRBD2. The V gene's germline CDR1 is GTSNPN and CDR2 SVGIG (reference sequence). The CDR3 length is 13 residues. The ends lost 2 bases at V and 3 bases at J; junction bases unmatched: 3. CDR3 region: CAWSPGTSYEQYF. CDR3 DNA: TGTGCCTGGAGTCCCGGGACTAGCTACGAGCAGTACTTC. The full variable domain, its missing parts supplied by reference TRBV30 and TRBJ2-7, is SQTIHQWPATLVQPVGSPLSLECTVEGTSNPNLYWYRQAAGRGLQLLFYSVGIGQISSEVPQNLSASRPQDRQFILSSKKLLLSDSGFYLCAWSPGTSYEQYFGPGTRLTVT.

V and J are TRBV7-9 and TRBJ2-1; 10 nucleotides agree with TRBD1. Per the germline V gene, CDR1 is SEHNR and CDR2 is FQNEAQ (reference sequence). CDR3 length: 16 residues. The trim removed 8 bases at V and 4 bases at J, leaving 11 bases unmatched. The CDR3 region has the DNA TGTGCCAGCCGATCCTCGCGGGACAGGGGTTACAATGAGCAGTTCTTC. Amino acid sequence: CASRSSRDRGYNEQFF.

In nucleotides, the CDR3 is TGTGCCAGCAGTTCGAGGGCGATCTATAATTCACCCCTCCACTTT. It translates to CASSSRAIYNSPLHF. The chain recombines TRBV11-3 with TRBJ1-6; D remains unclear. Trimming took 6 bases from V and 3 from J, leaving 12 bases between them. Germline CDR1 SGHNT, CDR2 YENEEA. The CDR3 is 15 amino acids.